This TCR beta chain is drawn from a study of cytotoxic CD8 clonotypes in ibrutinib-treated CLL (dated by TCRdb to about 2021). As for the study more broadly: The cohort had about a dozen relapsed/refractory and 15 treatment-naive patients; some 17 were IGHV unmutated. Responses were partial in roughly 24 patients and complete in 2; after median 68 months follow-up, 14 stayed in remission and some twelve progressed. The response samples were drawn at a median of 12 months into treatment, with a range of about 6 to 40 months. On average, each sample had a few hundred thousand productive templates and about 89,000 productive rearrangements. Of the roughly 90 participants in the trial, about two dozen had longitudinal samples available. Cryopreserved peripheral blood mononuclear cells were collected at three points: before therapy, at response, and at either sustained remission or disease progression. All remission and progressive disease samples were collected while patients were still receiving ibrutinib. The investigation overall reported the following: Baseline clonality was found to be higher than that of age-matched healthy donors and was strongly correlated with circulating CD8+ T-cell counts. Sampling times were not matched between patients in sustained remission and patients whose disease was progressing, and lymph node repertoires were not examined. An increase in clonality was observed at ibrutinib response, with clonality remaining stable during sustained remission and falling back toward baseline at progression. Public clonotypes were rare and either shrank or stayed stable during treatment, and the rise in clonality at ibrutinib response reflected expansion of private clonotypes.

Roughly 2 micrograms of genomic DNA were extracted from cryopreserved PBMCs for TCR beta library preparation. Longitudinal blood samples from CLL patients on ibrutinib monotherapy were analyzed using high-throughput TCR beta sequencing. The patients were enrolled in a single-center, open-label phase 2 trial of ibrutinib monotherapy. A MiSeq instrument was used for deep resolution sequencing, which targeted depths ranging from 1 in 1 million up to 1 in 200,000 T cells, with coverage averaging 10x for each clonotype. TCR beta libraries were generated with the immunoSEQ hsTCRB Kit. The study's own analysis went as follows. The data were analyzed with ImmunoSEQ Analyzer and ImmunoSEQ Data Assistant, and V, D and J gene assignments followed IMGT definitions. Clonality, which ranges from 0 to 1, was calculated by subtracting the normalized Shannon entropy of productive rearrangement frequencies from one. Only overrepresented clonotypes making up at least 0.05% of each patient's repertoire were included in the public clonotype analysis. Thirteen age-matched healthy donor repertoires from immuneACCESS were used as controls for clonality. Not all clones reach the TCRdb copy of this immuneACCESS table, which keeps in-frame sequences only. Checked studies attribute under half of the gap to unresolved V genes and leave the rest unexplained. The DNA gave D and trimming, while V, J and clone size come from that table. This sample holds approximately 350,000 clones; roughly 71% were observed only once. The ten biggest clones cover around 6.3% of the sample.

A remark on this clone: The antigen it recognizes is unknown. Per-base qualities were not stored, and no clone one base away is much larger.

The clonotype comes from a human donor with chronic lymphocytic leukemia. Here the sequenced sample was PBMCs, taken after 36 months of ibrutinib treatment.

The DNA sequence follows: TGTGCCAGCAGTCCCCCGCCCGGGGGGCACGGCTACACCTTC. Translated, it reads CASSPPPGGHGYTF. This sequence uses TRBV7-2 and TRBJ1-2, and TRBD1 may be the D gene, going by 6 matching bases. CDR1 and CDR2, per the germline V gene, are SGHTA and FQGNSA. Counted from cysteine to phenylalanine, this CDR3 has 14 amino acids. The sequence is cut down to CDR3 DNA, 42 bases in frame from base 1. Between the V and J ends, shortened by 6 bases and 8 bases respectively, the junction contains 19 bases.